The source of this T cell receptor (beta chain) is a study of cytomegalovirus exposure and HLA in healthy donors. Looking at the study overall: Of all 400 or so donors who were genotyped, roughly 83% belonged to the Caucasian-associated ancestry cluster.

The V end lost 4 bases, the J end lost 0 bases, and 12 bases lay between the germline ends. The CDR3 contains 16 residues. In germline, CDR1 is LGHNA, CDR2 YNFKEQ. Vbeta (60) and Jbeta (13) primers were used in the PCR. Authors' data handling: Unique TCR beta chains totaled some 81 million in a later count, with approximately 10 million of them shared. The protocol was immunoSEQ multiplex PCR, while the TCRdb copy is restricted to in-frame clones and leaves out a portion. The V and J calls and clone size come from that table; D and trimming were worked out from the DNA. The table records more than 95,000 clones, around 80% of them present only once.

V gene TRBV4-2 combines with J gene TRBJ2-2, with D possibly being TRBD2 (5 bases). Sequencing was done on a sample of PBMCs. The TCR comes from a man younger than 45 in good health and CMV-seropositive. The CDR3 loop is CASSPQIASNTGELFF. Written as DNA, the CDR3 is TGTGCCAGCAGCCCCCAGATAGCGTCGAACACCGGGGAGCTGTTTTTT.